This TCR beta chain came from a study of T cell repertoires and HLA-DP antigens (dated by TCRdb to 2016 to 2019). About the study as a whole: The study used an in vitro model of CD4+ T cell alloreactivity in which transduced HeLa cells presented allogeneic HLA-DP. An average DNA input of around 220 ng was used for sorted CD137+CD4+ samples, compared with 950 to 1,500 ng for pre-culture CD4+ samples. The two alloantigens modelled structurally similar versus dissimilar alloantigens, differing from self at one and nine to ten peptide-binding groove amino acids, respectively. The three donors, two male and one female, ranged from the 18-to-29 to the 60-to-69 age band. Beyond this particular receptor, the publication reports: Clonality of sorted CD137+ cells was similar against both alloantigens (roughly 0.4) and much higher than in pre-culture samples (approximately 0.041). The naive and memory CD4+ repertoires were not analysed as separate populations. Limitations included only a few donors, a non-physiological HeLa antigen-presenting system, and the use of total CD4+ responder cells. An average cumulative frequency of approximately 35% against one allele and approximately 48% against the other was found for clones undetected before culture.

V loses 8 bases of germline sequence and J loses 0 bases, and the interval between the two ends is 8 bases. Spanning cysteine to phenylalanine, the CDR3 consists of 13 amino acids. Only the CDR3 DNA is retained, 39 bases long and in frame from the first base. CDR1 and CDR2 are drawn from the germline V gene: MNHNS, SASEGT. Magnetic bead negative selection was used to isolate untouched CD4+ T cells from Ficoll-separated PBMC, with an average purity of approximately 98%. Magnetic beads were used to isolate untouched CD4+ T cells from Ficoll-separated PBMC, giving approximately 98% purity with negligible CD8+ contamination. Peripheral blood mononuclear cells came from the buffy coats of three healthy blood donors. CMV seronegative status was shared by all three donors. The DNeasy Blood & Tissue Kit was used to extract genomic DNA. TCRB sequencing was performed on genomic DNA from sorted CD137+CD4+ cells and pre-culture CD4+ baseline samples from each subject.

The immunoSEQ multiplex PCR, with forward primers for 54 TRBV segments and reverse primers for 13 TRBJ segments, was used to amplify TCRB CDR3 regions. For pre-culture CD4+ samples, sequencing was done at deep resolution with a target of 200,000 or so T cell genomes. Sequencing of amplicons was performed on an Illumina HiSeq System, and 87 bp reads covering the CDR3 were generated. As for the authors' bioinformatics: PCR and sequencing errors in the reads were corrected, and alignment to IMGT reference sequences was used to define CDR3 regions. Synthetic template pools were used to estimate the numbers of templates and unique rearrangements. Clonality was computed as 1 minus Pielou's evenness. The Daley-Smith estimator was used to estimate richness. Repertoire overlap was measured with Morisita's index. A clone counted as low-abundance if it appeared in cultured samples but went undetected in the pre-culture repertoire of the same donor. The table comes from immuneACCESS by way of TCRdb, which keeps in-frame sequences with V and J called. Part of the clones is missing from these tables; in studies checked, under half for an unresolved V gene and the rest for unknown reasons. The V and J calls and the clone size are those of that table, but D and trimming were determined from the DNA. The sample yields almost 90,000 clones; approximately 89% were counted once. Around 1.7% of the sample belongs to the ten largest clones.

A note on this clone: Its antigen remains undetermined. No per-base quality is available; no much larger clone lies one base away.

The sequenced material came from CD4+ T cells from PBMCs. The origin of this receptor is a man aged 45-65 years in good health and CMV-seronegative. This sequence uses TRBV6-1 and TRBJ1-3; a confident D gene designation cannot be given. The nucleotide sequence reads as follows: TGTGCCAGCCCCGAGGGCTCTGGAAACACCATATATTTT. It encodes CASPEGSGNTIYF.